The clone carrying this TCR beta chain was observed a handful of times. Its antigen is unidentified. The data are from a study of CD8+ T cells in alopecia areata. Background on the study: Treated patients swallowed 5 to 10 mg of oral tofacitinib twice daily.

Peripheral blood and lesional scalp punch biopsies came from alopecia areata patients. CD4+ and CD8+ T cells were sorted from PBMCs. It was cDNA, reverse transcribed from extracted RNA, that served as the sequencing template. Sequencing used immunoSEQ multiplex PCR; TCRdb keeps in-frame clones, though not all of them. Here the sample spans under 250,000 clones, around three fifths being singletons. Study findings and constraints: Higher clonality than in normal scalp was seen in lesional scalp, especially alopecia totalis/universalis.

This CDR3 is built from 14 residues. Germline V gene data show CDR1 as MGHRA and CDR2 as YSYEKL. Trimming removed 0 bases from V and 5 bases from J, with 8 bases in between. Sequenced material: CD4+ T cells sorted from blood, taken at week 0. The sequence came from a human donor with alopecia areata. The chain recombines TRBV4-1 with TRBJ2-1, with D maybe TRBD1 (5 bases). CDR3 DNA sequence: TGCGCCAGCAGCCAAGAGGGCAGGGACAATGAGCAGTTCTTC. Encoded protein: CASSQEGRDNEQFF.